This TCR beta chain was identified in a study of T cell changes during pregnancy in multiple sclerosis. There are 17 residues in the CDR3. Germline V gives CDR1 SGHAT, CDR2 FQDESV (reference sequence). V was shortened by 2 bases and J by 3 bases, with 18 bases between the two germline ends. This clone has just one count. Sequencing used immunoSEQ multiplex PCR; TCRdb keeps in-frame clones, though not all of them. Found here are 60,000 to 70,000 clones, roughly 92% of them singletons; the top ten hold 1.4%. The sample in question was peripheral blood, obtained in the second trimester of pregnancy. This clonotype was sampled from a female donor with multiple sclerosis, enrolled in a pregnancy study. This chain uses TRBV11-1 with TRBJ2-3, with TRBD2 as a possible D gene (6 bases). CDR3 sequence reads: CASSLTSFGSSTDTQYF. Written as DNA, the CDR3 is TGTGCCAGCAGCTTAACCAGTTTCGGGAGTTCTACAGATACGCAGTATTTT.